A single sample is the source of the 9 T cell receptor beta chains below, sequenced in a study of blood T cell repertoires in COVID-19 (dated by TCRdb to the early 2020s). The library was obtained by the immunoSEQ multiplex PCR assay. Here the immuneACCESS table is served through TCRdb, limited to in-frame sequences with V and J called. Missing clones are a known gap in these copies; in checked studies unresolved V genes cover under half, and the rest lacks a known reason. The sample includes 210,000 or so clones, with 70% to 90% observed a single time. The ten largest clones represent more than 10% of the sample. Sequenced sample: PBMCs or T cells enriched from blood (not recorded which). These receptor sequences come from a man younger than 40 who had recovered from COVID-19.

This chain connects TRBV15 to TRBJ2-7, with D unresolved. There are 13 residues in the CDR3. Trimming pared 8 bases from V and 2 bases from J, leaving 13 bases between. The germline CDR1 and CDR2 sequences are LNHNV and YYDKDF (reference sequence). The CDR3 reads CATRLAATYEQYF. The CDR3 nucleotides are TGTGCCACCCGATTGGCGGCCACCTACGAGCAGTACTTC.

The rearrangement joins TRBV27 to TRBJ1-2; D may be TRBD1 (6 bases). In germline, CDR1 is MNHEY, CDR2 SMNVEV (reference sequence). V lost 3 bases, J lost 5 bases, and 13 bases lay in between. The CDR3 runs to 14 residues. DNA for the CDR3: TGTGCCAGCAGTTTCTTACAGGGATGGTATGGCTACACCTTC. Protein product: CASSFLQGWYGYTF.

The chain recombines TRBV10-1 with TRBJ2-2, with TRBD2 identical over 7 bases. V trimming: 5 bases; J trimming: 5 bases; junction bases outside the gene matches: 8. The CDR3 is 15 amino acids. Germline V gene lookup returns CDR1 WNHNN and CDR2 SYGVQD (reference sequence). CDR3: CASSYGASGTGELFF. The CDR3 DNA reads as TGCGCCAGCAGTTATGGGGCTAGCGGTACCGGGGAGCTGTTTTTT.

The chain carries TRBV3-1 (or the pseudogene TRBV3-2) and TRBJ2-7, with TRBD2 matching 8 bases. CDR1 is LGHDT and CDR2 is YNNKEL in the germline V gene (reference sequence). V lost 6 bases and J lost 4; bases outside the gene matches: 2. The CDR3 is 12 amino acids. The CDR3 region has the DNA TGTGCCAGCAGTGCTAGCGGGTACGAGCAGTACTTC. Encoded protein: CASSASGYEQYF.

The chain couples TRBV28 to TRBJ1-5; 7 positions agree with TRBD1. CDR1 and CDR2 (germline): MDHEN, SYDVKM. Trimming took 6 bases from V and 5 from J; bases not matched to a gene: 7. CDR3 size: 14 residues. The CDR3 spells CASSHDRAYQPQHF. The CDR3 coding sequence is TGTGCCAGCAGCCACGACAGGGCCTATCAGCCCCAGCATTTT.

This chain uses TRBV10-3 with TRBJ2-1, with D hard to call. The CDR3 runs to 13 residues. CDR1 ENHRY and CDR2 SYGVKD come from the germline V gene. The V end lost 5 bases, the J end lost 0 bases, and 5 bases lay between the germline ends. Written as DNA, the CDR3 is TGTGCCATCAGTCCCCGCTCCTACAATGAGCAGTTCTTC. Protein product: CAISPRSYNEQFF.

The rearrangement uses TRBV3-1 (or the pseudogene TRBV3-2) and TRBJ2-3; no reliable D call. The CDR3 runs 15 residues. Germline V gene sequence: CDR1 LGHDT, CDR2 YNNKEL (reference sequence). The ends were cut back, 4 bases at V and 1 base at J, with 12 bases in the middle. The CDR3 reads CASSLTSHGTDTQYF. The CDR3 DNA sequence: TGTGCCAGCAGCCTAACATCACATGGCACAGATACGCAGTATTTT.

The rearrangement uses TRBV7-2 and TRBJ1-1; no clear D. The CDR3 runs to 16 residues. V was trimmed by 3 bases and J by 2 bases, leaving 16 bases between them. Germline loops: CDR1 SGHTA, CDR2 FQGNSA. Here the CDR3 reads CASSLVSLGVNTEAFF. The CDR3 nucleotides are TGTGCCAGCAGCTTGGTCTCCTTAGGAGTAAACACTGAAGCTTTCTTT.

The chain links TRBV19 to TRBJ2-7, with 11 positions matching TRBD2. CDR1 and CDR2 from the germline V gene are LNHDA and SQIVND (reference sequence). This CDR3 region has 15 residues. The V gene end was trimmed by 3 bases and the J gene end by 2 bases; junction bases not matched to a gene: 3. The CDR3 DNA follows: TGTGCCAGTAGTATGAGACTAGCGGGGCCCTACGAGCAGTACTTC. Protein sequence: CASSMRLAGPYEQYF.